The entry below describes one T cell receptor (beta chain). The data were taken from a study of blood T cell repertoires in COVID-19. Some clones are missing from TCRdb's copy, which holds only in-frame ones; the method was immunoSEQ multiplex PCR. This sample has fewer than 250,000 clones, with approximately 90% found just once. Germline V gene lookup returns CDR1 SEHNR and CDR2 FQNEAQ (reference sequence). The CDR3 covers 14 residues. V lost 1 base, J lost 0 bases, and 4 bases lay in between. This chain joins TRBV7-9 and TRBJ2-1; no clear D gene. The sequenced sample consisted of peripheral blood. The clonotype originates from a man in his fifties or sixties with COVID-19, enrolled during active disease. The CDR3 region has the DNA TGTGCCAGCAGCTTAGTTAACTCCTACAATGAGCAGTTCTTC. Translation gives CASSLVNSYNEQFF. Supplemented by reference TRBV7-9 and TRBJ2-1, the full variable domain reads DTGVSQNPRHKITKRGQNVTFRCDPISEHNRLYWYRQTLGQGPEFLTYFQNEAQLEKSRLLSDRFSAERPKGSFSTLEIQRTEQGDSAMYLCASSLVNSYNEQFFGPGTRLTVL.